The 5 T cell receptor beta chains given below trace back to one sample, sequenced in a study of shared clonotypes between healthy human individuals. The method was immunoSEQ multiplex PCR; TCRdb's version includes in-frame clones alone and lacks a portion of them. The sample has roughly 2 million clones, nearly 97% seen once. The sequenced sample was naive CD4+ T cells sorted from blood. The subset was: CD45RA+ positively selected. These receptors were taken from a man between 18 and 35 years old in good health.

The rearrangement uses TRBV30 and TRBJ2-3; possible D gene TRBD1, 6 bases. The ends were cut back, 0 bases at V and 1 base at J, with 8 bases in the middle. The CDR3 runs to 14 residues. Germline CDR1 GTSNPN, CDR2 SVGIG (reference sequence). Here the CDR3 reads CAWSVKGGTDTQYF. In DNA, the CDR3 is TGTGCCTGGAGTGTAAAGGGGGGCACAGATACGCAGTATTTT. Complete variable domain (other parts from reference TRBV30 and TRBJ2-3): SQTIHQWPATLVQPVGSPLSLECTVEGTSNPNLYWYRQAAGRGLQLLFYSVGIGQISSEVPQNLSASRPQDRQFILSSKKLLLSDSGFYLCAWSVKGGTDTQYFGPGTRLTVL.

The genes are TRBV5-1 and TRBJ2-2; D gene unclear. V dropped 5 bases and J dropped 4 bases, with 18 bases sitting between them. Germline CDR1 SGHRS, CDR2 YFSETQ. This CDR3 is built from 16 residues. CDR3: CASRLWENDGTGELFF. In DNA form, the CDR3 reads TGCGCCAGCAGGCTATGGGAAAACGACGGCACCGGGGAGCTGTTTTTT.

The rearrangement uses TRBV18 and TRBJ1-2; 10 positions agree with TRBD1. The CDR3 totals 15 residues. V shed 1 base and J 7 bases; nucleotides not matched to a gene: 6. Germline CDR1 reads KGHSH; CDR2 reads LQKENI. The DNA of the CDR3 is TGTGCCAGCTCACCACAGGGGACAGGGGTCGCTGGCTACACCTTC. Translated, it gives CASSPQGTGVAGYTF.

The chain combines TRBV7-2 with TRBJ2-3, with TRBD2 matching 8 bases. Germline V CDR1 and CDR2: SGHTA, FQGNSA. The CDR3 extends over 15 amino acids. With 5 bases clipped from V and 1 base from J, the junction kept 5 bases outside the gene matches. The CDR3 DNA is TGTGCCAGCAGCCCGGGACTAGGACGCACAGATACGCAGTATTTT. Translated: CASSPGLGRTDTQYF. Combining the CDR3 with reference TRBV7-2 and TRBJ2-3 gives the whole variable domain GAGVSQSPSNKVTEKGKDVELRCDPISGHTALYWYRQSLGQGLEFLIYFQGNSAPDKSGLPSDRFSAERTGGSVSTLTIQRTQQEDSAVYLCASSPGLGRTDTQYFGPGTRLTVL.

J is TRBJ1-1 and V is TRBV28; D remains unclear. The V end was cut by 6 bases, the J end by 3 bases, with 20 bases between. The CDR3 contains 16 residues. From germline, CDR1 is MDHEN and CDR2 SYDVKM. The CDR3 sequence: CASSRIRIYSDTEAFF. Here the CDR3 DNA reads TGTGCCAGCAGCCGAATCCGGATCTACTCGGACACTGAAGCTTTCTTT.